The clone carrying this T cell receptor (beta chain) was seen at least ten times. Its target is not known. As to time point: newly diagnosed GD, antithyroid drugs for less than 3 months. With RNA extracted from PBMCs as input, the TCR library was made. Diagnoses of Graves' disease were made by American Thyroid Association guidelines. This CDR3 is built from 16 residues. Trimming at V came to 6 bases and at J to 4 bases, leaving 14 bases not matched to a gene. The data are from a study of regulatory T cells in long-lasting Graves disease. Study results and caveats: Limited sample numbers may have lowered accuracy.

Arm-PCR with iRepertoire HTBI primers amplified the CDR3 regions for these TCR beta libraries. TCRdb redid the calling of the multiplex PCR reads with MiXCR, one entry per CDR3 protein. The top ten clones hold just under 25% of a sample with under 700,000 distinct CDR3 sequences, about 16% of them seen once. These data also formed part of another study, on T cells in Graves' hyperthyroidism and ophthalmopathy. From that report: Before onset, by a median of approximately 5.9 months, the model predicted ophthalmopathy.

The receptor was derived from a woman aged 40-65 years with Graves disease. This rearrangement joins TRBV12-3 or TRBV12-4 to TRBJ1-2; 7 bases are a match to TRBD1. This material consisted of peripheral blood mononuclear cells (PBMCs), taken at new diagnosis, from a patient treated with antithyroid drugs. The CDR3 region has the DNA TGTGCCAGCAGCGGACAGGAGGGGAGTATCGGCTATGGCTACACCTTC. Amino acids: CASSGQEGSIGYGYTF.